This T cell receptor beta chain was captured by sequencing in a study of T-cell reconstitution after alpha-beta-depleted transplantation in children. Unique molecular identifiers were used in preparing the TCRbeta library. TCRdb analysed the PCR reads with MiXCR anew, one entry per CDR3 protein. The sample records just under 550,000 distinct CDR3 sequences, around 20% being singletons. The CDR3 has 17 amino acids. Trimming took 6 bases from V and 4 from J; bases not matched to a gene: 9. Specimen: PBMCs from the stem cell graft donor, collected from the stem cell graft. This receptor was obtained from a human donor who donated a stem cell graft to a child with acute lymphoblastic leukemia. The genes are TRBV12-3 or TRBV12-4 and TRBJ2-1, with 13 bases fitting TRBD2. The CDR3 loop reads CASRSFGTSGAYNEQFF. The CDR3 nucleotides are TGTGCCAGCAGATCTTTCGGGACTAGCGGGGCTTACAATGAGCAGTTCTTC.